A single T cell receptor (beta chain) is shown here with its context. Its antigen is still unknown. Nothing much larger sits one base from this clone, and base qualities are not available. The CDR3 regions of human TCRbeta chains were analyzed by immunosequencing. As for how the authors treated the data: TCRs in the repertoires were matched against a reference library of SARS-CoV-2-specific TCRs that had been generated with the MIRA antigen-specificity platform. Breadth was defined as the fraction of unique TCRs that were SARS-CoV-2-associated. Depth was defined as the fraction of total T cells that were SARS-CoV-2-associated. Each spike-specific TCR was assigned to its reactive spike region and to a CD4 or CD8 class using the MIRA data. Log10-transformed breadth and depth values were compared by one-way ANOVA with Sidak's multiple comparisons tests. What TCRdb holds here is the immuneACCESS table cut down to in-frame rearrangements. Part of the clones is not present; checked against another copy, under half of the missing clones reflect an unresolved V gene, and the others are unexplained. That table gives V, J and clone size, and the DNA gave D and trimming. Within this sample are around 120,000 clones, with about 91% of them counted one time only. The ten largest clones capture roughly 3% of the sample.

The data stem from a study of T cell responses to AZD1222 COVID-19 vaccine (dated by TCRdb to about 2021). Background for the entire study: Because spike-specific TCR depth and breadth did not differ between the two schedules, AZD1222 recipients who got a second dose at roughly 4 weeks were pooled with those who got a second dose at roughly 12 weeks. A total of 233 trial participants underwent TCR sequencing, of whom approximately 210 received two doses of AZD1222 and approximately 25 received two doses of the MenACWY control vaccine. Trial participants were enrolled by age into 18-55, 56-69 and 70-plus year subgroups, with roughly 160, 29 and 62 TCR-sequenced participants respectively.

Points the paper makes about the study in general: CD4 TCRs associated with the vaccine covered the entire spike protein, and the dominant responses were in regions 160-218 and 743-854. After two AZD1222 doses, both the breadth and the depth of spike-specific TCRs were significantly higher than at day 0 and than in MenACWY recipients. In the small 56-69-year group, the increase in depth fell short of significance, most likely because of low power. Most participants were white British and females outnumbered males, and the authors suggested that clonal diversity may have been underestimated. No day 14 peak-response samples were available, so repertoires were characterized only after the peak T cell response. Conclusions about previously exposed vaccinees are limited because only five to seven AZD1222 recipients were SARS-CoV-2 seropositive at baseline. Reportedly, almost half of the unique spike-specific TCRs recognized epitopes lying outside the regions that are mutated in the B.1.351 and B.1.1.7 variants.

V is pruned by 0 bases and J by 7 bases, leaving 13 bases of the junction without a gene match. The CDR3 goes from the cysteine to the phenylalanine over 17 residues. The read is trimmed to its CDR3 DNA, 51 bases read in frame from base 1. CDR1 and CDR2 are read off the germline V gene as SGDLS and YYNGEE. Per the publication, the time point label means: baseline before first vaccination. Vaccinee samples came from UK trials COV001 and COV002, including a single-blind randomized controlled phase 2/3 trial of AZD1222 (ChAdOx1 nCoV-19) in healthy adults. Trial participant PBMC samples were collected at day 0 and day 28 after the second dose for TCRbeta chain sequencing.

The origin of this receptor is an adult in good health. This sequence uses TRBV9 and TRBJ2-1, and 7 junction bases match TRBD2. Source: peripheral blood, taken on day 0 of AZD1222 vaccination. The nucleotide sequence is TGTGCCAGCAGCGTAGGATTGGCGGGAGTAACCCAAAATGAGCAGTTCTTC. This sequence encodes CASSVGLAGVTQNEQFF. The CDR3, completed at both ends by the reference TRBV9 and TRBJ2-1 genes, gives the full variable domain DSGVTQTPKHLITATGQRVTLRCSPRSGDLSVYWYQQSLDQGLQFLIQYYNGEERAKGNILERFSAQQFPDLHSELNLSSLELGDSALYFCASSVGLAGVTQNEQFFGPGTRLTVL.